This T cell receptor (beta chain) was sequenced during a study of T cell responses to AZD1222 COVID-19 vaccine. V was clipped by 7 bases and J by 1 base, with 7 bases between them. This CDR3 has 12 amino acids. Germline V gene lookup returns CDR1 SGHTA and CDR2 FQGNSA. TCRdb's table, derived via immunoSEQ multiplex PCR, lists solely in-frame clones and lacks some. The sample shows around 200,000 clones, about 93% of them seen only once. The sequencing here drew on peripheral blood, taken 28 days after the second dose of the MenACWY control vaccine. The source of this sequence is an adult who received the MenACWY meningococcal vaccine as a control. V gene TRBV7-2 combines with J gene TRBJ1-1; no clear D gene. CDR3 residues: CASTKPNTEAFF. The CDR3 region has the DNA TGTGCCAGCACCAAGCCGAACACTGAAGCTTTCTTT. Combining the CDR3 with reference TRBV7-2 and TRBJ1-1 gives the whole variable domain GAGVSQSPSNKVTEKGKDVELRCDPISGHTALYWYRQSLGQGLEFLIYFQGNSAPDKSGLPSDRFSAERTGGSVSTLTIQRTQQEDSAVYLCASTKPNTEAFFGQGTRLTVV.